This T cell receptor (beta chain) was obtained from a study of cytomegalovirus exposure and HLA in healthy donors. Study background: Both the roughly 120 validation repertoires and the roughly 700 first-cohort repertoires used the same platform, as reported by a later analysis.

The repertoire was sequenced with immunoSEQ multiplex PCR; TCRdb's copy has only in-frame clones and lacks some. Counted here are about 250,000 clones, 87% occurring once; the ten biggest clones make up 12%. The CDR3 runs to 14 residues. Germline V CDR1 and CDR2: MNHNS, SASEGT. V gave up 10 bases and J gave up 4 bases; unmatched junction bases: 8. Whole-study findings and limits: For most TCR sequences rarity was the rule, although some public TCRs occurred in many donors. As confirmed in vitro, a few CMV-associated chains were specific for CMV antigens. Researchers counted around 180 TCR beta chains as cytomegalovirus-associated.

A note on this clone: Its target is not known.

The rearrangement uses TRBV6-1 and TRBJ2-3, with 10 bases fitting TRBD1. The origin of this receptor is a young man in good health and CMV-seropositive. Source material: PBMCs. CDR3 nucleotides: TGTGCCATCGACCGGGACAGGGGCCCAGATACGCAGTATTTT. Translation gives CAIDRDRGPDTQYF.